This T cell receptor (beta chain) emerged from a study of blood T cell repertoires in COVID-19. Study context: Nucleic acid was either cDNA or gDNA, and it came from T cells, B-cell-depleted T cells, or PBMCs.

Germline assignment: CDR1 SGHDT and CDR2 YYEEEE. Between the trimmed V and J ends, which lost 2 bases and 0 bases, there was a span of 14 bases. The CDR3 length is 16 residues. Repertoires were generated with immunoSEQ multiplex PCR, while TCRdb's copy carries only in-frame clones and drops some. This sample has 200,000 to 300,000 clones, with 88% found just once. The rearrangement uses TRBV5-6 and TRBJ1-2; D is possibly TRBD1 (5 bases). Sequencing was done on a sample of peripheral blood. This TCR derives from a human donor in a cohort sampled during active COVID-19. CDR3 nucleotide sequence: TGTGCCAGCAGCTTCTGGGGCACGATAGCTAACTATGGCTACACCTTC. Translating gives CASSFWGTIANYGYTF.